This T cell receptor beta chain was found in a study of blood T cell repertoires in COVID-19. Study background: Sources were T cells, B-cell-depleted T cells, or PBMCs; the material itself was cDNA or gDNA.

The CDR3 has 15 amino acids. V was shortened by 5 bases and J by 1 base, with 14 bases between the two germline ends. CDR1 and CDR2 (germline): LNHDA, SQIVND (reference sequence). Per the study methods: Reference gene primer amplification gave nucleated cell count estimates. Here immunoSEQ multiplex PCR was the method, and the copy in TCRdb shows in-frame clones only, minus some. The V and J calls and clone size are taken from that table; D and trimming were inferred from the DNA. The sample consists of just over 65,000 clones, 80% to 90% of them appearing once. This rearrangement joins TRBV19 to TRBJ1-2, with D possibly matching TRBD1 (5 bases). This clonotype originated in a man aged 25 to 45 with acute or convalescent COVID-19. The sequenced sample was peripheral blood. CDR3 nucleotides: TGTGCCAGTAGTGACCCTAGGGGTCGTAACTATGGCTACACCTTC. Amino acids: CASSDPRGRNYGYTF.